This paragraph covers one T cell receptor beta chain sequence. Its matching antigen is unknown. The sample is drawn from a study of T cell repertoires in cytomegalovirus infection. This CDR3 spans 16 amino acids. V trimming: 2 bases; J trimming: 2 bases; junction bases outside the gene matches: 8. Germline assignment: CDR1 SGHTA and CDR2 FQGNSA. TCRdb itself ran the reads through MiXCR, one entry per CDR3 protein. This sample has 450,000 to 600,000 distinct CDR3 sequences; 42% occur once, and the top ten carry 40% to 50%. This chain joins TRBV7-2 and TRBJ2-7, with 8 nucleotides matching TRBD2. This TCR was sampled from a human donor in good health (CMV status not recorded). Some clones in this sample may be carry-over from other donors' samples. Sequences were derived from cultured PBMCs, sampled from culture after CMV antigen stimulation. The CDR3 bases are TGTGCCAGCAGCTTATCCCCGTTTAGCGGGACCTACGAGCAGTACTTC. Its protein is CASSLSPFSGTYEQYF. Full variable domain (rest looked up from reference TRBV7-2 and TRBJ2-7): GAGVSQSPSNKVTEKGKDVELRCDPISGHTALYWYRQSLGQGLEFLIYFQGNSAPDKSGLPSDRFSAERTGGSVSTLTIQRTQQEDSAVYLCASSLSPFSGTYEQYFGPGTRLTVT.